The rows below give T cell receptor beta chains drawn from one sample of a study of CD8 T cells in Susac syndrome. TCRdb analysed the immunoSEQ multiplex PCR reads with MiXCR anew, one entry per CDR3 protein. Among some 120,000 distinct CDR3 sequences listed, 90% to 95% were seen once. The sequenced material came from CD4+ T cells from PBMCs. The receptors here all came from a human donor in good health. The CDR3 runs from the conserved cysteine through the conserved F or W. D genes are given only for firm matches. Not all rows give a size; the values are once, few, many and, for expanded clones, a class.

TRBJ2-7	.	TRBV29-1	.	TGCAGCGGGCAGTGGGGCTCTGGGGAGCAGTACTTC	CSGQWGSGEQYF
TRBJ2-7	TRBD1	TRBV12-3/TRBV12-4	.	TGTGCCACCGGCATCTACGCAGGGGGCCTATACGAGCAGTACTTC	CATGIYAGGLYEQYF
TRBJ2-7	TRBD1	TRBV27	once	TGTGCCAGCAGTCTCTGGACAGGGACCGAGCAGTACTTC	CASSLWTGTEQYF
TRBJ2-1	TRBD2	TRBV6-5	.	TGTGCCAGCAGCTTCCCGAGTAGCGGGAGTATCTATGAGCAGTTCTTC	CASSFPSSGSIYEQFF
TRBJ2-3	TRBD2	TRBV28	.	TGTGCCAGCACGACACTAGGACTAGCGGGAGAGGCAGATACGCAGTATTTT	CASTTLGLAGEADTQYF
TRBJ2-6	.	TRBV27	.	TGTGCCAGCAGTACCCAGGGCTCTGGGGCCAACGTCCTGACTTTC	CASSTQGSGANVLTF
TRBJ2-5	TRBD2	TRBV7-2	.	TGTGCCAGCAGCTTAGCCCCGCCGGGACTAGCGGGACCCCCGGGGCAAGAGACCCAGTACTTC	CASSLAPPGLAGPPGQETQYF
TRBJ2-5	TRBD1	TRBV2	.	TGTGCCAGCAGTATAGGGACAGAAGAGACCCAGTACTTC	CASSIGTEETQYF
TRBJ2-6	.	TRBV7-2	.	TGTGCCAGCAGCTCACAGGGAACTGGGGCCAACGTCCTGACTTTC	CASSSQGTGANVLTF
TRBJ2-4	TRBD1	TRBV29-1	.	TGCAGCGTTGTAGAGACAGGGACGGCCAAAAACATTCAGTACTTC	CSVVETGTAKNIQYF
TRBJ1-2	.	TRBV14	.	TGTGCCAGCAGCCAGATCGGGGGGGAATATGGCTACACCTTC	CASSQIGGEYGYTF
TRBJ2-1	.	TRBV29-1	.	TGCAGCGTTGACAGGGCTTACAATGAGCAGTTCTTC	CSVDRAYNEQFF
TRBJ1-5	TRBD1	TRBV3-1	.	TGTGCCAGCAGCCCTGGACAGGCCGGTCAGCCCCAGCATTTT	CASSPGQAGQPQHF
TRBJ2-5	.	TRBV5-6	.	TGTGCCAGCAGCCCCGTCAGGGAGTCAGTGAGAGAGACCCAGTACTTC	CASSPVRESVRETQYF
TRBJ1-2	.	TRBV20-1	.	TGCAGTGCTAGGGGCCTCGGGGGGGTATTCTATGGCTACACCTTC	CSARGLGGVFYGYTF
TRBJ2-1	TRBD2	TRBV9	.	TGTGCCAGCAGCGTAGCTTTAGCGGGAGGGCCCACCTACAATGAGCAGTTCTTC	CASSVALAGGPTYNEQFF
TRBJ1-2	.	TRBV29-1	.	TGCAGCGTTGGCGAACTGATCTATGGCTACACCTTC	CSVGELIYGYTF
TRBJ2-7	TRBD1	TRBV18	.	TGTGCCAGCTCACCGGGACAGGGAGTTCCTAGCTCCTACGAGCAGTACTTC	CASSPGQGVPSSYEQYF